Following are 10 T cell receptor beta chains from one sample sequenced in a study of CD8 T cells in Susac syndrome. Reverse transcription of roughly 0.5 to 1 ug RNA was carried out with random hexamers. TCRdb re-analysed the immunoSEQ multiplex PCR reads in MiXCR, keeping a single row per CDR3 protein. The sample shows about 130,000 distinct CDR3 sequences, around 85% of them seen only once. Material: CD8+ T cells from PBMCs. The receptors were sampled from a human donor with multiple sclerosis.

CDR3 nucleotide sequence: TGTGCTAGTGGTTTGTTGGGAGCGGCTGGGGCCAACGTCCTGACTTTC. Translation gives CASGLLGAAGANVLTF. The rearrangement joins TRBV12-5 to TRBJ2-6, with a tentative D call TRBD2 (5 bases). V shed 2 bases and J shed 2 bases, with 10 bases lying between them. This CDR3 comprises 16 residues. CDR1 is LGHNT, CDR2 FRNRAP, per germline.

This rearrangement joins TRBV28 to TRBJ2-3; D remains unclear. The CDR3 sequence is 14 residues long. With 1 base removed from V and 4 bases from J, the gap between germline ends came to 9 bases. Germline V gene lookup returns CDR1 MDHEN and CDR2 SYDVKM. The CDR3 loop reads CASSLSSWPDTQYF. Written as DNA, the CDR3 is TGTGCCAGCAGTTTATCCTCATGGCCAGATACGCAGTATTTT.

This clonotype was detected only a few times. The chain has TRBV7-8 and TRBJ1-2, with 7 bases lining up with TRBD1. With V trimmed by 1 base and J by 9 bases, 5 bases remained unmatched. This CDR3 region has 13 residues. Germline V CDR1 and CDR2: SGHVS, FQNEAQ. The CDR3 region is CASSLGGTDSYTF. CDR3 DNA sequence: TGTGCCAGCAGCTTAGGAGGGACAGATAGCTACACCTTC. Together with reference TRBV7-8 and TRBJ1-2, the CDR3 gives the full variable domain: GAGVSQSPRYKVAKRGQDVALRCDPISGHVSLFWYQQALGQGPEFLTYFQNEAQLDKSGLPSDRFFAERPEGSVSTLKIQRTQQEDSAVYLCASSLGGTDSYTFGSGTRLTVV.

This chain connects TRBV12-1 to TRBJ2-3; the table names TRBD2, a call not compared with the DNA. TRBV12-1 is a known pseudogene. This CDR3 is built from 15 residues. The CDR3 bases are TGTGCCAGCAGCTATACCCTGGACTATCGCTCATCGCAGTATTTT. This encodes CASSYTLDYRSSQYF.

The chain links TRBV11-2 to TRBJ2-5; the match to TRBD2 covers 7 bases. V shed 5 bases, J shed 3 bases, and the junction held 12 bases outside the gene matches. CDR1 is SGHAT and CDR2 is FQNNGV in the germline V gene. The CDR3 consists of 16 residues. CDR3 nucleotide sequence: TGTGCCAGCAGCCCAAGACCGGGACTAAGGGAAGAGACCCAGTACTTC. Protein sequence: CASSPRPGLREETQYF.

The V call is TRBV10-3, the J call TRBJ1-2; possible D gene TRBD1, 5 bases. Germline-derived CDR1 and CDR2 are ENHRY and SYGVKD. The CDR3 totals 14 residues. Trimming cost V 2 bases and J 6 bases, with 13 bases left between them. The CDR3 here is CAISEPPGLNGYTF. The DNA of the CDR3 is TGTGCCATCAGTGAGCCCCCAGGGTTGAATGGCTACACCTTC.

The chain couples TRBV7-9 to TRBJ2-5; TRBD2 agrees at 7 bases. This CDR3 has 17 residues. Germline V gene sequence: CDR1 SEHNR, CDR2 FQNEAQ (reference sequence). Trimming removed 4 bases from V and 3 bases from J; junction bases left unmatched: 14. The CDR3: CASSYSRPGLPEETQYF. The CDR3 DNA reads as TGTGCCAGCAGCTACTCCCGCCCGGGACTACCTGAAGAGACCCAGTACTTC.

The J gene is TRBJ1-1, the V gene TRBV10-3; D ambiguous. V lost 3 bases and J 4 bases, leaving 12 bases between the germline ends. Germline CDR1 ENHRY, CDR2 SYGVKD. The CDR3 has 14 amino acids. CDR3 sequence: CAISDELRSTEAFF. CDR3 DNA sequence: TGTGCCATCAGTGATGAGTTGCGGAGCACTGAAGCTTTCTTT.

The rearrangement joins TRBV30 to TRBJ1-3; D not certain. The V gene's germline CDR1 is GTSNPN and CDR2 SVGIG (reference sequence). V lost 8 bases and J 0 bases, leaving 11 bases between the germline ends. The CDR3 contains 13 residues. The CDR3 DNA is TGTGCCGGTCTGGGGTTCTCTGGAAACACCATATATTTT. Translation gives CAGLGFSGNTIYF.

CDR3 nucleotides: TGTGCCAGCTCACCAGAATTTCTAGCCAAAAACATTCAGTACTTC. Protein sequence: CASSPEFLAKNIQYF. The chain recombines TRBV18 with TRBJ2-4; D not resolved. This CDR3 is 15 amino acids long. Between the trimmed V and J ends, which lost 2 bases and 0 bases, there was a span of 8 bases. Germline assignment: CDR1 KGHSH and CDR2 LQKENI.